The next 22 T cell receptor beta chains were all read from a single sample in a study of blood T cell repertoires in COVID-19. The repertoire was sequenced with immunoSEQ multiplex PCR; TCRdb's copy has only in-frame clones and lacks some. This repertoire shows 200,000 to 250,000 clones, around 80% found once; its top ten account for around 13%. Sequenced material: peripheral blood. The receptor source for this set is a human donor in a cohort sampled during active COVID-19.

The chain carries TRBV7-2 and TRBJ1-2; no reliable D call. V was pared by 1 base and J by 7 bases, with 16 bases between. The CDR3 is 15 amino acids. The germline CDR1 and CDR2 sequences are SGHTA and FQGNSA. In DNA form, the CDR3 reads TGTGCCAGCAGCTTAGTATCGGCAGCTCGAGGTGGCTACACCTTC. Amino acids: CASSLVSAARGGYTF. Together with reference TRBV7-2 and TRBJ1-2, the CDR3 gives the full variable domain: GAGVSQSPSNKVTEKGKDVELRCDPISGHTALYWYRQSLGQGLEFLIYFQGNSAPDKSGLPSDRFSAERTGGSVSTLTIQRTQQEDSAVYLCASSLVSAARGGYTFGSGTRLTVV.

The chain couples TRBV27 to TRBJ1-6; no clear D gene. CDR1 and CDR2 from the germline V gene are MNHEY and SMNVEV (reference sequence). The CDR3 runs 12 residues. Deletions cut 3 bases from V and 9 bases from J, with 6 bases between. The CDR3 here is CASSFSSSPLHF. CDR3 bases: TGTGCCAGCAGTTTCTCCAGTTCACCCCTCCACTTT.

V is TRBV24-1 and J is TRBJ1-5; 7 bases are shared with TRBD1. V lost 3 bases to trimming and J lost 1 base; unmatched junction nucleotides: 5. The germline gives CDR1 KGHDR, CDR2 SFDVKD. This CDR3 contains 16 residues. The CDR3 loop reads CATSDPRTGSNQPQHF. In DNA, the CDR3 is TGTGCCACCAGTGATCCGAGGACAGGCAGCAATCAGCCCCAGCATTTT.

This chain joins TRBV3-1 (or the pseudogene TRBV3-2) and TRBJ2-1; TRBD2 aligns across 10 bases. The CDR3 loop spans 19 amino acids. V was pared by 2 bases and J by 0 bases, with 10 bases of the junction left unmatched. Germline lookup yields CDR1 LGHDT and CDR2 YNNKEL (reference sequence). For the CDR3, the DNA is TGTGCCAGCAGCCAACTAGCGGGGGAAAGCGGGAGCTCCTACAATGAGCAGTTCTTC. This translates into CASSQLAGESGSSYNEQFF.

This clone was recorded a few times. The V and J genes are TRBV5-4 and TRBJ1-6; D is unresolved. The CDR3 spans 15 residues. Germline lookup yields CDR1 SGHNT and CDR2 YYREEE (reference sequence). V lost 3 bases and J lost 7, with 14 bases in between. The CDR3 sequence is CASSSNREPNSPLHF. The CDR3 DNA sequence: TGTGCCAGCAGCTCGAACCGGGAGCCCAATTCACCCCTCCACTTT.

V and J are TRBV6-4 and TRBJ1-2; D call uncertain. In germline, CDR1 is MRHNA, CDR2 SNTAGT. The CDR3 is 14 residues long. Trimming left V 2 bases short and J 1 base short, with 8 bases between. Here the CDR3 reads CASSDERSNYGYTF. The CDR3 nucleotides read TGTGCCAGCAGTGACGAGCGGAGTAACTATGGCTACACCTTC.

The chain combines TRBV7-2 with TRBJ2-1; 12 bases fit TRBD2. With V trimmed by 5 bases and J by 8 bases, 7 bases remained unmatched. The CDR3 runs to 15 residues. CDR1 is SGHTA, CDR2 FQGNSA, per germline. The CDR3 loop is CASSARLAGEHEQFF. The CDR3 bases are TGTGCCAGCAGCGCGCGACTAGCGGGAGAACATGAGCAGTTCTTC.

The V gene is TRBV7-2, the J gene TRBJ2-3, with 8 nucleotides matching TRBD2. CDR3 size: 17 residues. Germline loops: CDR1 SGHTA, CDR2 FQGNSA. J lost 5 bases, V lost 5 bases, and 15 bases had no gene match. The CDR3 DNA reads TGTGCCAGCAGCCCGGTCTCCCCAGGGACTAGTGGAGATACGCAGTATTTT. This codes for CASSPVSPGTSGDTQYF.

J is TRBJ2-3 and V is TRBV7-3; TRBD2 matches at 9 bases. The CDR3 is 16 residues long. The J segment lost 5 bases and the V segment lost 6 bases, leaving 12 bases of the junction unmatched. The germline V gene has CDR1 SGHTA and CDR2 FQGTGA. DNA of the CDR3: TGTGCCAGCAGTTACCAAGGGCGGGGGGGCCGAGATACGCAGTATTTT. Residues: CASSYQGRGGRDTQYF.

The gene calls are TRBV2 and TRBJ2-1; the match to TRBD2 covers 9 bases. CDR1 and CDR2 from the germline V gene are SNHLY and FYNNEI. The V gene end was trimmed by 4 bases and the J gene end by 7 bases; junction bases not matched to a gene: 5. The CDR3 spans 14 residues. This chain's CDR3 is CASSVASGINEQFF. The CDR3 region has the DNA TGTGCCAGCAGTGTGGCTAGCGGGATTAATGAGCAGTTCTTC.

V gene TRBV7-9 combines with J gene TRBJ2-1; possible D gene TRBD2, 5 bases. The V and J ends lost 7 bases and 5 bases respectively, with 21 bases between them. The V gene's germline CDR1 is SEHNR and CDR2 FQNEAQ (reference sequence). The CDR3 consists of 16 residues. CDR3 sequence reads: CASNDPTSSLNNEQFF. CDR3 DNA sequence: TGTGCCAGCAACGACCCCACTAGTTCCCTCAACAATGAGCAGTTCTTC.

This clone is a singleton in its sample. This chain joins TRBV7-6 and TRBJ1-4; no clear D. CDR1 and CDR2 from the germline V gene are SGHVS and FNYEAQ. This CDR3 is built from 14 residues. Trimming stripped 5 bases from V and 0 bases from J, with 7 bases between. As DNA, the CDR3 is TGTGCCAGCAGCGCTATGGCAACTAATGAAAAACTGTTTTTT. Its translation: CASSAMATNEKLFF.

This clone was recorded only once. The genes are TRBV5-1 and TRBJ2-7, with 15 bases lining up with TRBD2. J was trimmed by 5 bases and V by 5 bases; bases with no gene match: 8. The CDR3 covers 16 residues. CDR1 and CDR2 (germline): SGHRS, YFSETQ. The CDR3: CASRYGLAGGENEQYF. The CDR3 nucleotides are TGCGCCAGCAGATACGGACTAGCGGGAGGGGAAAACGAGCAGTACTTC. Full variable domain (outside the CDR3, taken from reference TRBV5-1 and TRBJ2-7): KAGVTQTPRYLIKTRGQQVTLSCSPISGHRSVSWYQQTPGQGLQFLFEYFSETQRNKGNFPGRFSGRQFSNSRSEMNVSTLELGDSALYLCASRYGLAGGENEQYFGPGTRLTVT.

This sequence joins TRBV25-1 and TRBJ1-1; TRBD1 matches 7 bases. CDR3 length equals 13 residues. Germline CDR1 reads MGHDK; CDR2 reads SYGVNS. Trimming removed 7 bases from V and 6 bases from J; junction bases left unmatched: 8. CDR3 sequence (DNA): TGTGCCAGCATTCCAGGGGGATCGGCTGAAGCTTTCTTT. Residues: CASIPGGSAEAFF.

The V call is TRBV21-1, the J call TRBJ2-1; the D call of TRBD2 is as the table states it, not checked on the DNA. TRBV21-1 is a documented pseudogene. This CDR3 has 15 residues. The CDR3 loop reads CASSPGPLIGNEQFF. The CDR3 DNA sequence: TGTGCCAGCAGCCCCGGTCCCCTTATTGGTAATGAGCAGTTCTTC.

The chain links TRBV24-1 to TRBJ2-7; 8 bases agree with TRBD1. This CDR3 comprises 14 residues. J was trimmed by 5 bases and V by 2 bases; bases with no gene match: 4. Germline CDR1 KGHDR, CDR2 SFDVKD. CDR3 protein: CATSDSDRENEQYF. For the CDR3, the DNA is TGTGCCACCAGTGATTCGGACAGGGAGAACGAGCAGTACTTC.

This clone occurred many times. The CDR3 reads CASSLRPSGEGNEQFF. The CDR3 nucleotides read TGTGCCAGCAGCTTACGGCCTAGCGGGGAAGGCAATGAGCAGTTCTTC. The rearrangement uses TRBV7-6 and TRBJ2-1; 9 bases are a match to TRBD2. The germline gives CDR1 SGHVS, CDR2 FNYEAQ. This CDR3 comprises 16 residues. With 2 bases clipped from V and 6 bases from J, the junction kept 8 bases outside the gene matches. Variable domain in full (rest from reference TRBV7-6 and TRBJ2-1): GAGVSQSPRYKVTKRGQDVALRCDPISGHVSLYWYRQALGQGPEFLTYFNYEAQQDKSGLPNDRFSAERPEGSISTLTIQRTEQRDSAMYRCASSLRPSGEGNEQFFGPGTRLTVL.

In its sample, this clone was seen once. J is TRBJ1-1 and V is TRBV6-5; D perhaps matches TRBD1 (6 bases). The CDR3 is 14 residues long. Trimming removed 7 bases at V and 1 base at J, with 13 bases between. From germline, CDR1 is MNHEY and CDR2 SVGAGI. The CDR3 here is CASTTSTGNTEAFF. The CDR3 nucleotides are TGTGCCAGCACCACGTCGACAGGGAACACTGAAGCTTTCTTT.

This chain joins TRBV19 and TRBJ2-1, with TRBD2 matching 7 bases. This CDR3 spans 15 amino acids. Germline V gene data show CDR1 as LNHDA and CDR2 as SQIVND (reference sequence). V was clipped by 1 base and J by 6 bases; unmatched bases: 6. In DNA form, the CDR3 reads TGTGCCAGTAGTATAGGGGCGGGAGAGGGCAATGAGCAGTTCTTC. It codes for CASSIGAGEGNEQFF.

The chain recombines TRBV28 with TRBJ1-1; TRBD1 matches at 9 bases. The CDR3 has 17 residues. J lost 4 bases, V lost 4 bases, and 13 bases had no gene match. Per germline, CDR1 MDHEN and CDR2 SYDVKM. The CDR3 coding sequence is TGTGCCAGCAGTTGGGCACAGGGGGCGGACGGATCCACTGAAGCTTTCTTT. It encodes CASSWAQGADGSTEAFF.

The J gene is TRBJ2-7, the V gene TRBV5-1; TRBD2 matches 7 bases. Germline CDR1 reads SGHRS; CDR2 reads YFSETQ. Trimming took 0 bases from V and 2 from J; bases not matched to a gene: 11. The CDR3 sequence is 17 residues long. CDR3 DNA sequence: TGCGCCAGCAGCTTGGCCGGGGTAGCGGGTACCCCCTACGAGCAGTACTTC. As protein: CASSLAGVAGTPYEQYF. The full variable domain, with the rest looked up from reference TRBV5-1 and TRBJ2-7, is KAGVTQTPRYLIKTRGQQVTLSCSPISGHRSVSWYQQTPGQGLQFLFEYFSETQRNKGNFPGRFSGRQFSNSRSEMNVSTLELGDSALYLCASSLAGVAGTPYEQYFGPGTRLTVT.

The V gene is TRBV30, the J gene TRBJ2-7, with D possibly matching TRBD2 (6 bases). This CDR3 is 18 amino acids long. The V end lost 0 bases, the J end lost 6 bases, and 27 bases lay between the germline ends. Germline V gene sequence: CDR1 GTSNPN, CDR2 SVGIG (reference sequence). Here the CDR3 reads CAWSVLGGRHTGTIEQYF. CDR3 coding DNA: TGTGCCTGGAGTGTACTAGGAGGGCGTCATACTGGGACGATCGAGCAGTACTTC.